One sample yielded the 16 T cell receptor beta chains listed below, sequenced in a study of T cell clones after liver transplantation. Only in-frame clones appear in the TCRdb table, and some are missing; sequencing was by immunoSEQ multiplex PCR. The table has fewer than 80,000 clones, around four fifths seen once. The sample was CD4+ T cells from blood, taken less than 50 months after liver transplant. The receptor set was obtained from a human patient who received a liver transplant. Some T cells may originate from the graft donor.

The gene calls are TRBV7-9 and TRBJ1-4; no clear D. The CDR3 sequence is 14 residues long. The germline V gene encodes CDR1 SEHNR and CDR2 FQNEAQ (reference sequence). V was cut by 5 bases and J by 4 bases, with 11 bases left in between. The CDR3 here is CASSRQASNEKLFF. CDR3 coding DNA: TGTGCCAGCAGCCGACAAGCTAGTAATGAAAAACTGTTTTTT.

The V gene is TRBV7-6, the J gene TRBJ2-5; D is unclear. V lost 2 bases and J 0 bases, leaving 10 bases between the germline ends. Germline CDR1 SGHVS, CDR2 FNYEAQ. The CDR3 contains 15 residues. The CDR3 region is CASSLFTGNQETQYF. The CDR3 DNA reads TGTGCCAGCAGCTTATTCACCGGAAACCAAGAGACCCAGTACTTC.

The chain recombines TRBV2 with TRBJ1-1; D is ambiguous. Trimming shortened V by 2 bases and J by 1 base, and 2 bases separated the two germline ends. CDR3 size: 12 residues. Germline values: CDR1 SNHLY, CDR2 FYNNEI. This CDR3 is CASSEQNTEAFF. The DNA of the CDR3 is TGTGCCAGCAGTGAACAGAACACTGAAGCTTTCTTT.

This clone was recorded only once. This chain connects TRBV5-1 to TRBJ2-1, with a weak D call TRBD2 (5 bases). This CDR3 spans 12 amino acids. V gave up 1 base and J gave up 6 bases, with 5 bases separating them. Germline assignment: CDR1 SGHRS and CDR2 YFSETQ. As DNA, the CDR3 is TGCGCCAGCAGCTTGCTAGCCAATGAGCAGTTCTTC. This codes for CASSLLANEQFF.

The chain joins TRBV30 to TRBJ2-1; D remains ambiguous. CDR3 length: 13 amino acids. Germline CDR1 is GTSNPN and CDR2 is SVGIG (reference sequence). With 0 bases removed from V and 9 bases from J, the gap between germline ends came to 12 bases. CDR3 DNA sequence: TGTGCCTGGAGTGTTACAGTAGCAGTTGAGCAGTTCTTC. This codes for CAWSVTVAVEQFF.

V is TRBV5-5 and J is TRBJ2-5; 8 nucleotides align to TRBD2. V dropped 5 bases and J dropped 4; count of bases not matched to a gene: 4. The CDR3 extends over 13 amino acids. The V gene's germline CDR1 is SGHKS and CDR2 YYEKEE (reference sequence). Here the CDR3 reads CASSLSGGETQYF. CDR3 in DNA: TGTGCCAGCAGTCTCAGCGGGGGAGAGACCCAGTACTTC.

The V gene is TRBV28, the J gene TRBJ2-5, with D perhaps TRBD2 (5 bases). CDR1 is MDHEN and CDR2 is SYDVKM in the germline V gene. There are 13 residues in the CDR3. V shed 6 bases and J shed 1 base, with 9 bases lying between them. CDR3: CASSGGPQETQYF. The CDR3 region has the DNA TGTGCCAGCAGCGGAGGCCCCCAAGAGACCCAGTACTTC.

This rearrangement joins TRBV28 to TRBJ1-2, with no clear D. Germline-derived CDR1 and CDR2 are MDHEN and SYDVKM. V lost 2 bases and J 4 bases, leaving 14 bases between the germline ends. There are 15 residues in the CDR3. This CDR3 reads CASSLIGDTLYGYTF. Written as DNA, the CDR3 is TGTGCCAGCAGTTTAATAGGAGACACTCTCTATGGCTACACCTTC.

This clone was found once. This chain uses TRBV9 with TRBJ2-2, with D uncertain. From germline, CDR1 is SGDLS and CDR2 YYNGEE. The CDR3 is 14 residues long. The germline V and J ends were trimmed by 0 bases and 1 base, with 4 bases remaining between them. CDR3: CASSVVWNTGELFF. In DNA form, the CDR3 reads TGTGCCAGCAGCGTAGTATGGAACACCGGGGAGCTGTTTTTT.

The V call is TRBV7-9, the J call TRBJ1-1; perhaps TRBD1 as D (5 bases). CDR1 is SEHNR, CDR2 FQNEAQ, per germline (reference sequence). V lost 6 bases, J lost 7 bases, and 15 bases lay in between. The CDR3 consists of 13 residues. Written as DNA, the CDR3 is TGTGCCAGCAGTCAATTCGAGGGACTTGAAGCTTTCTTT. It translates to CASSQFEGLEAFF.

This chain connects TRBV6-1 to TRBJ2-7; D may be TRBD2 (7 bases). This CDR3 has 9 amino acids. Germline-derived CDR1 and CDR2 are MNHNS and SASEGT. The CDR3 region is CADAGAQYF. CDR3 sequence (DNA): TGTGCTGACGCGGGGGCGCAGTACTTC.

The CDR3 sequence: CASKREETQYF. The DNA for the CDR3 is TGTGCCAGCAAGCGCGAAGAGACCCAGTACTTC. This sequence joins TRBV2 and TRBJ2-5; D gene ambiguous. Trimming left V 7 bases short and J 3 bases short, with 6 bases between. The CDR3 contains 11 residues. The germline CDR1 and CDR2 sequences are SNHLY and FYNNEI. Looking up the rest from reference TRBV2 and TRBJ2-5 gives the full variable domain: EPEVTQTPSHQVTQMGQEVILRCVPISNHLYFYWYRQILGQKVEFLVSFYNNEISEKSEIFDDQFSVERPDGSNFTLKIRSTKLEDSAMYFCASKREETQYFGPGTRLLVL.

This chain links TRBV5-1 with TRBJ1-2; D might be TRBD1 (6 bases). The germline V gene has CDR1 SGHRS and CDR2 YFSETQ. The CDR3 extends over 15 amino acids. Trimming took off 0 bases at V and 4 bases at J, with 13 bases between the two ends. The CDR3 DNA reads as TGCGCCAGCAGCTTGGTTTCGGACAGACCCTATGGCTACACCTTC. Its translation: CASSLVSDRPYGYTF.

This chain uses TRBV5-1 with TRBJ1-1; no clear D. Between the trimmed V and J ends, which lost 1 base and 3 bases, there was a span of 10 bases. Germline V gene data show CDR1 as SGHRS and CDR2 as YFSETQ. CDR3 length equals 14 residues. In nucleotides, the CDR3 is TGCGCCAGCAGCTTGAGGTCCGGAGACACTGAAGCTTTCTTT. This translates into CASSLRSGDTEAFF.

This clone has just one count. The CDR3, as DNA: TGTGCCAGCAGTGGATCCTCCGGGACAGGGGGCTACGAGCAGTACTTC. Protein product: CASSGSSGTGGYEQYF. V gene TRBV28 combines with J gene TRBJ2-7, with TRBD1 matching over 11 bases. CDR3 length: 16 amino acids. CDR1 MDHEN and CDR2 SYDVKM come from the germline V gene. The ends lost 5 bases at V and 3 bases at J; junction bases unmatched: 9.

This clone was seen once. The genes are TRBV25-1 and TRBJ1-2; the D is unclear. This CDR3 has 15 residues. Trimming removed 8 bases from V and 8 bases from J, with 24 bases in between. The germline gives CDR1 MGHDK, CDR2 SYGVNS. CDR3 amino acids: CASLPNAGIVGGYTF. The CDR3 DNA is TGTGCCAGCTTACCAAACGCCGGAATCGTAGGAGGCTACACCTTC.